The text below deals with one TCR beta chain. In this sample, this clone turned up a few times. This receptor's antigen is unknown. The input lacks base qualities; no much larger clone sits a single base away. These data come from a study of vaccination effects on CD4 cells after COVID-19 (dated by TCRdb to about 2022). Notes on the research overall: Across the study, the median time from the second dose to post-vaccine sampling was 72 days (range 14 to 241). A total of some eleven COVID-19 convalescent patients and a few SARS-CoV-2-naive healthy vaccine recipients were included in the full study. SARS-CoV-2 spike-specific CD4+ TCR repertoires from before and after mRNA vaccination were compared in COVID-19 convalescent patients and in infection-naive vaccine recipients. In the study, cultures from other donors were sequenced using the Oncomine TCR Beta short-read assay on an Illumina iSeq 100. Beyond this particular receptor, the publication reports: The study was limited by a small number of convalescent patients and lacked early post-infection timepoints. Both infection-induced and vaccine-induced clones contracted markedly at late post-vaccination timepoints, which is consistent with waning T cell responses. Among healthy vaccine recipients, nearly all vaccine-induced clones were SARS-CoV-2 mono-reactive, and only 1 of 255 was cross-reactive with common cold coronaviruses.

The ViraFEST assay stimulated PBMC with viral peptide pools and then used TCR sequencing to identify antigen-specific CD4+ T cell clonotypes by expansion. After more than 9 days of culture, CD4+ T cells were isolated with the EasySep CD4+ T cell isolation kit. Participants received two doses of either the BNT162b2 or the mRNA-1273 mRNA SARS-CoV-2 vaccine. None of the healthy vaccine recipients had a prior SARS-CoV-2 infection, which was confirmed by nucleocapsid antibody tests that came back negative both before and after vaccination. Each well held two million PBMC cultured in IMDM containing approximately 5% human AB serum, roughly 9.6 IU/ml IL-2 and gentamicin, along with roughly 10 ug/ml peptides. Half of the culture medium was replaced with fresh IL-2-containing medium on days 3 and 7. Unless noted otherwise, every peptide stimulation condition was grown in triplicate wells. Using Ficoll-Paque Plus gradient centrifugation, PBMC were separated from whole blood and then either used fresh or cryopreserved at -140C. Overlapping peptide pools spanned the spike proteins of SARS-CoV-2 and the common cold coronaviruses HCoV-NL63, HCoV-OC43 and HCoV-229E. Genomic DNA was extracted from cultured CD4+ T cells with the QIAamp micro DNA kit.

The CDR3 goes from the cysteine to the phenylalanine over 15 residues. The read is trimmed to its CDR3 DNA, 45 bases read in frame from base 1. Reading the germline V gene (reference sequence) gives CDR1 WNHNN and CDR2 SYGVQD. V is cut by 6 bases and J by 0 bases, and the space between the germline ends is 9 bases. Libraries were made using the immunoSEQ multiplex PCR assay. DNA from the CD4+ T cells that had been cultured and isolated underwent TCR beta CDR3 sequencing. The paper's processing steps were these. The analysis removed non-productive TCR sequences, trimmed reads to the CDR3 region, and retained only CDR3s that were 7 or more amino acids long. Antigen-specific clonotypes were identified using the MANAFEST web app by comparison of expansion in peptide wells against reference cultures. To be called positive, a clone needed expansion at FDR<0.05 compared with the reference and with all other wells, an odds ratio greater than 5, and a frequency greater than 0.1% in two replicate wells. A clonotype was called cross-reactive if it was significantly expanded both in SARS-CoV-2 spike wells and in at least one common cold coronavirus spike condition. Using the stringdist R package, CDR3 similarity was measured by Levenshtein distance, and unrooted trees were constructed with ape in R 3.6.1. TCRdb took this table from immuneACCESS and kept in-frame rearrangements with V and J called. Such tables lack part of the clones; where checked against another copy, unresolved V genes explain under half of the gap, and the rest is unexplained. V and J calls and clone size come straight from that table; D and trimming were deduced from the DNA. The sample table lists under 85,000 clones, around four fifths of them with a count of one. The ten largest clones take up 0.85% to 1.3% of the sample.

The material was CD4+ T cells from PBMCs cultured with HCoV-OC43 spike peptides, obtained after COVID-19 vaccination. Sample cell subset or site, as interpreted from the label and publication: HCoV-OC43 spike overlapping peptide pool stimulation. The chain couples TRBV10-1 to TRBJ2-6; TRBD1 is perhaps the D gene, given 6 matching bases. This TCR was recovered from a human donor who received a COVID-19 vaccine. The nucleotide sequence is given as TGCGCCAGCAGCGCAGGGGACTCTGGGGCCAACGTCCTGACTTTC. It specifies CASSAGDSGANVLTF.